This T cell receptor (beta chain) came from a study of blood T cell repertoires in COVID-19. In the study overall: Samples came from the United States, Italy and Spain, spanning acute and convalescent COVID-19.

Sequencing used immunoSEQ multiplex PCR; TCRdb keeps in-frame clones, though not all of them. The table includes roughly 260,000 clones, 87% detected once. V was pared by 0 bases and J by 6 bases, with 14 bases between. Germline lookup yields CDR1 SGHTA and CDR2 FQGTGA. CDR3 size: 15 residues. This chain connects TRBV7-3 to TRBJ1-2; D possibly corresponds to TRBD1 (5 bases). The source is a woman aged 45-59 years with acute or convalescent COVID-19. The sample comprised peripheral blood. The CDR3 protein is CASSLTFAGINGYTF. The CDR3 DNA is TGTGCCAGCAGCTTAACGTTCGCAGGGATCAATGGCTACACCTTC.